This passage covers 19 T cell receptor beta chains from one sample sequenced in a study of preoperative IRX-2 immunotherapy in early breast cancer. Treatment meaning: preoperative locoregional IRX-2 cytokine immunotherapy. TCRdb keeps only in-frame clones here, not all; method: immunoSEQ multiplex PCR. The sample consists of around 30,000 clones, roughly 87% of them appearing once. Material: lymph node tissue, obtained from a patient treated with IRX-2 immunotherapy. Every receptor here comes from a human donor with breast cancer.

The chain uses TRBV19 and TRBJ2-2, with a weak D call TRBD2 (5 bases). This CDR3 comprises 14 residues. Germline loops: CDR1 LNHDA, CDR2 SQIVND (reference sequence). With 6 bases removed from V and 3 bases from J, the gap between germline ends came to 11 bases. For the CDR3, the DNA is TGTGCCAGTAGAGTAGCGCGTTACACCGGGGAGCTGTTTTTT. Translated: CASRVARYTGELFF.

The chain links TRBV18 to TRBJ1-4; 7 bases match TRBD1. With V trimmed by 3 bases and J by 6 bases, 10 bases remained unmatched. The germline CDR1 and CDR2 sequences are KGHSH and LQKENI. This CDR3 has 16 residues. The CDR3 sequence: CASSPNRGISHEKLFF. The CDR3 DNA reads as TGTGCCAGCTCACCCAACAGGGGAATCAGTCATGAAAAACTGTTTTTT.

The chain employs TRBV6-8 and TRBJ2-6; tentatively, D is TRBD1 (5 bases). The germline V and J ends were trimmed by 4 bases and 3 bases, with 13 bases remaining between them. CDR3 length: 16 amino acids. CDR1 is MNHGY, CDR2 SAAAGT, per germline. In DNA form, the CDR3 reads TGTGCCAGCAGTTTAAATACAGGATTTGGGGCCAACGTCCTGACTTTC. This translates into CASSLNTGFGANVLTF.

The genes are TRBV19 and TRBJ1-5; D ambiguous. V was cut by 9 bases and J by 0 bases, with 12 bases left in between. Germline lookup yields CDR1 LNHDA and CDR2 SQIVND (reference sequence). The CDR3 extends over 14 amino acids. DNA for the CDR3: TGTGCCAGCAATGGGCCTTTTAGCAATCAGCCCCAGCATTTT. It yields the protein CASNGPFSNQPQHF.

The rearrangement joins TRBV10-3 to TRBJ2-2; the D call may be TRBD1 or TRBD2 (6 bases each). From germline, CDR1 is ENHRY and CDR2 SYGVKD. Trimming removed 3 bases at V and 5 bases at J, with 10 bases between. CDR3 length: 14 amino acids. CDR3 sequence reads: CAISEGGRTGELFF. DNA for the CDR3: TGTGCCATCAGTGAAGGGGGGCGGACCGGGGAGCTGTTTTTT.

The chain carries TRBV30 and TRBJ1-2; weak D call: TRBD1 (5 bases). V was trimmed by 0 bases and J by 8 bases, leaving 19 bases between them. Germline values: CDR1 GTSNPN, CDR2 SVGIG (reference sequence). The CDR3 sequence is 15 residues long. CDR3 residues: CAWSVKRTPSKGYTF. The CDR3 DNA is TGTGCCTGGAGTGTAAAGCGGACACCTTCAAAGGGCTACACCTTC.

This clone was seen just once. The chain couples TRBV18 to TRBJ2-7; unclear D gene. The germline V gene encodes CDR1 KGHSH and CDR2 LQKENI. The CDR3 contains 15 residues. V lost 3 bases to trimming and J lost 7 bases, with 19 bases between them. CDR3 nucleotides: TGTGCCAGCTCACCCTGGAAGGGCTCGGCGGTTGAGCAGTACTTC. Protein: CASSPWKGSAVEQYF.

The chain joins TRBV11-3 to TRBJ2-7, with 7 positions matching TRBD1. The CDR3 consists of 16 residues. Germline V gives CDR1 SGHNT, CDR2 YENEEA. After removal of 5 bases from V and 5 bases from J, the junction contained 15 bases not matched to a gene. CDR3 in amino acids: CASSPRGGREVHEQYF. The CDR3 DNA reads TGTGCCAGCAGCCCCCGAGGGGGCAGGGAAGTCCACGAGCAGTACTTC.

The chain combines TRBV5-1 with TRBJ1-6; D perhaps matches TRBD1 (6 bases). Trimming removed 0 bases from V and 8 bases from J, with 18 bases in between. The germline CDR1 and CDR2 sequences are SGHRS and YFSETQ. The length of the CDR3 is 17 residues. CDR3 amino acids: CASSLGDAGQRYSPLHF. The CDR3 DNA reads TGCGCCAGCAGCTTGGGGGACGCGGGACAAAGGTATTCACCCCTCCACTTT.

CDR3 DNA sequence: TGCAGCGCCGGGGACGTAGGACGGGGAGAGACCCAGTACTTC. It encodes CSAGDVGRGETQYF. This chain links TRBV29-1 with TRBJ2-5; the D gene could be TRBD1 or TRBD2 (5 bases each). Between the trimmed V and J ends, which lost 7 bases and 4 bases, there was a span of 19 bases. From germline, CDR1 is SQVTM and CDR2 ANQGSEA. The CDR3 runs 14 residues.

This sequence joins TRBV6-9 and TRBJ2-1; 9 bases align to TRBD2. Germline CDR1 reads MNHGY; CDR2 reads SVAAGI. The V gene end was trimmed by 8 bases and the J gene end by 8 bases; junction bases not matched to a gene: 10. This CDR3 has 14 residues. This CDR3 reads CASVAGGPHYEQFF. The DNA for the CDR3 is TGTGCCAGCGTCGCGGGGGGGCCACATTATGAGCAGTTCTTC.

This clone was observed a single time. The V and J genes are TRBV19 and TRBJ2-7; D possibly corresponds to TRBD1 (6 bases). The V gene's germline CDR1 is LNHDA and CDR2 SQIVND (reference sequence). The CDR3 is 14 amino acids. Trimming stripped 4 bases from V and 3 bases from J, with 13 bases between. The DNA for the CDR3 is TGTGCCAGTAGTACAACCGCGGACAGCTACGAGCAGTACTTC. Translation gives CASSTTADSYEQYF.

The V and J genes are TRBV19 and TRBJ2-1, with 11 bases fitting TRBD2. Germline V gene lookup returns CDR1 LNHDA and CDR2 SQIVND (reference sequence). V gave up 4 bases and J gave up 6 bases; unmatched junction bases: 5. This CDR3 has 15 residues. CDR3 residues: CASSTDSGRANEQFF. In DNA, the CDR3 is TGTGCCAGTAGTACAGATAGCGGGAGGGCCAATGAGCAGTTCTTC.

The chain has TRBV29-1 and TRBJ2-3; TRBD1 matches at 10 bases. J gave up 6 bases and V 0 bases, and 6 bases lay outside the gene matches. There are 15 residues in the CDR3. The germline gives CDR1 SQVTM, CDR2 ANQGSEA. The CDR3 region is CSVEDRDRGGDTQYF. The CDR3, as DNA: TGCAGCGTTGAAGACCGGGACAGGGGAGGTGATACGCAGTATTTT.

This chain connects TRBV7-6 to TRBJ1-2; weak D call: TRBD1 (5 bases). V lost 5 bases, J lost 4 bases, and 14 bases lay in between. The CDR3 covers 14 residues. The germline CDR1 and CDR2 sequences are SGHVS and FNYEAQ. Here the CDR3 reads CASSARGASYGYTF. CDR3 bases: TGTGCCAGCAGCGCACGGGGCGCCAGCTATGGCTACACCTTC.

The genes are TRBV7-5 and TRBJ2-7; no DNA check was done on the table's D call, TRBD1. TRBV7-5 is termed a pseudogene. The CDR3 is 14 residues long. The CDR3: CASSLPGGPYEQYF. CDR3 DNA: TGTGCCAGCAGCCTCCCAGGGGGTCCTTACGAGCAGTACTTC.

The gene calls are TRBV6-7 and TRBJ2-4; 8 positions match TRBD1. TRBV6-7 belongs to the ORF category, with a function that is uncertain. CDR3 size: 13 residues. V trimming: 3 bases; J trimming: 10 bases; junction bases outside the gene matches: 5. CDR3 sequence reads: CASSYRQGTIQYF. DNA of the CDR3: TGTGCCAGCAGTTATCGACAGGGGACGATTCAGTACTTC.

This rearrangement joins TRBV18 to TRBJ2-2, with D unclear. CDR3 length equals 14 residues. The V gene's germline CDR1 is KGHSH and CDR2 LQKENI. Trimming took off 0 bases at V and 5 bases at J, with 7 bases between the two ends. In nucleotides, the CDR3 is TGTGCCAGCTCACCACCGTTCGGGACCGGGGAGCTGTTTTTT. Translated: CASSPPFGTGELFF.

The chain recombines TRBV19 with TRBJ2-1, with a weak D call TRBD1 (5 bases). Trimming cost V 5 bases and J 5 bases, with 13 bases left between them. The CDR3 loop spans 14 amino acids. CDR1 and CDR2 from the germline V gene are LNHDA and SQIVND (reference sequence). This chain's CDR3 is CASSVRQRNNEQFF. CDR3 coding DNA: TGTGCCAGTAGTGTTCGACAGAGAAACAATGAGCAGTTCTTC.